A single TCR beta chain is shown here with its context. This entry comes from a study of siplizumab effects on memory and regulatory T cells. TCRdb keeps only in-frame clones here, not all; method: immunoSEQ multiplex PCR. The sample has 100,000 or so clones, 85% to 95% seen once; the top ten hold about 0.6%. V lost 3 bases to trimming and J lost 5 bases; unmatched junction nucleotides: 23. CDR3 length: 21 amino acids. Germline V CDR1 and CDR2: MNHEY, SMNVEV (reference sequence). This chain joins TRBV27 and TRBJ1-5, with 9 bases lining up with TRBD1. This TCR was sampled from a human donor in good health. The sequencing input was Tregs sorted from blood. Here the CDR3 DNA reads TGTGCCAGCAGTTTGAGGTCTACCGGGACAGGGTCACTGTACGCCCATCAGCCCCAGCATTTT. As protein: CASSLRSTGTGSLYAHQPQHF.